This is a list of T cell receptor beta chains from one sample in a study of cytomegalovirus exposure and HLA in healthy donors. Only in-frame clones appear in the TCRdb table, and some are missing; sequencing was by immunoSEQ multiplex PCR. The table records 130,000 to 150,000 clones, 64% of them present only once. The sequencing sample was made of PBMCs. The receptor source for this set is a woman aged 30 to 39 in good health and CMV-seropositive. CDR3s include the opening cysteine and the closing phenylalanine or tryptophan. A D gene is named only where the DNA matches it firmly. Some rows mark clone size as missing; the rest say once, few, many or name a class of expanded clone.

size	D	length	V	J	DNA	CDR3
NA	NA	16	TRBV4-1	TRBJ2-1	TGCGCCAGCAGCCAAATAGGCCTAGCTAACTACAATGAGCAGTTCTTC	CASSQIGLANYNEQFF
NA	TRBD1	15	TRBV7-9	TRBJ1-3	TGTGCCAGCAGCTGGATACAGGGGACTGGAAACACCATATATTTT	CASSWIQGTGNTIYF
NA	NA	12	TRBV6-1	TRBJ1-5	TGTGCCAGCAGTGAATGGCGGGGTCCCCAGCATTTT	CASSEWRGPQHF
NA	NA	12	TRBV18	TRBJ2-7	TGTGCCAGCTCATCCTACTCCTACGAGCAGTACTTC	CASSSYSYEQYF
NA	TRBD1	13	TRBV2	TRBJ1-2	TGTGCCAGCACGGACAGGATTCTCTATGGCTACACCTTC	CASTDRILYGYTF
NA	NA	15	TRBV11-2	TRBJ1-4	TGTGCCAGCAGCTACGGAGGGGGGGCCCATGAAAAACTGTTTTTT	CASSYGGGAHEKLFF
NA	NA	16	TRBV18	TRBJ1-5	TGTGCCAGCTCACCACCTAGCGGGACATCGAATCAGCCCCAGCATTTT	CASSPPSGTSNQPQHF
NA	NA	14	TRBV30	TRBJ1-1	TGTGCCTGGAGTGTAGGGGCGGGGGACACTGAAGCTTTCTTT	CAWSVGAGDTEAFF
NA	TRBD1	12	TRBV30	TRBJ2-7	TGTGCCTGGAGTTTGGGACAGTCCGAGCAGTACTTC	CAWSLGQSEQYF
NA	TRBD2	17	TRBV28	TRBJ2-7	TGTGCCAGCAGTTTCCCCCCTGGCGGGGGACGCTCCTACGAGCAGTACTTC	CASSFPPGGGRSYEQYF
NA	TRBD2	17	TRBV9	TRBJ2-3	TGTGCCAGCAGCGTAAAGGCTAGCGGTACTAGCACAGATACGCAGTATTTT	CASSVKASGTSTDTQYF
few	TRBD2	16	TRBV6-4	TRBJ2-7	TGTGCCAGCAGTACGCCGGGGGGAGGTGATTTCTACGAGCAGTACTTC	CASSTPGGGDFYEQYF
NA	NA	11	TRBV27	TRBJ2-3	TGTGCCAGCAGTACAGGGTATACGCAGTATTTT	CASSTGYTQYF
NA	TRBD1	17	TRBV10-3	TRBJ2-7	TGTGCCATCAGCCGGGACAGGGGCCGCGGGAGGAACTACGAGCAGTACTTC	CAISRDRGRGRNYEQYF
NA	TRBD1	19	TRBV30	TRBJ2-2	TGTGCCTGGAGTGTAGGGGGCACCCCGAACCCTTCGAACACCGGGGAGCTGTTTTTT	CAWSVGGTPNPSNTGELFF
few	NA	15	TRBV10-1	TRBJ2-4	TGCGCCAGCAGTGATAGTCGGACAGCGGGGAACATTCAGTACTTC	CASSDSRTAGNIQYF
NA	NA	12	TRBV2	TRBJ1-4	TGTGCCAGCAGTGGGTACTCTGAAAAACTGTTTTTT	CASSGYSEKLFF
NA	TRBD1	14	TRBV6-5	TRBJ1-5	TGTGCCAGCAGTTTGACAGGGCGCAATCAGCCCCAGCATTTT	CASSLTGRNQPQHF
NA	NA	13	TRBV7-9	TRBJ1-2	TGTGCCAGCAGCTTAGTTTCCAGTGATGGCTACACCTTC	CASSLVSSDGYTF
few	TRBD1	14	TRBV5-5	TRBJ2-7	TGTGCCAGCAGCTTAGGGACAGGGAGGTACGAGCAGTACTTC	CASSLGTGRYEQYF
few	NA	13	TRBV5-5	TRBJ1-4	TGTGCCAGCAGCTTGTCCTTAAATGAAAAACTGTTTTTT	CASSLSLNEKLFF
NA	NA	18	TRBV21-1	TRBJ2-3	TGTGCCAGCAGCGGGACTAGCGGGGAGGGGCCCATTACAGATACGCAGTATTTT	CASSGTSGEGPITDTQYF
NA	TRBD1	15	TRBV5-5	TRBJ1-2	TGTGCCAGCAGCCCCGGGACAGCCACTAACTATGGCTACACCTTC	CASSPGTATNYGYTF
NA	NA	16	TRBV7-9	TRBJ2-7	TGTGCCAGCAGCTCCACCCCGGGTGAGGGTTCCTACGAGCAGTACTTC	CASSSTPGEGSYEQYF
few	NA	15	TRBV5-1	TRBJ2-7	TGCGCCAGCAGCTTGGGGCAGCTAGTCGTCGACGAGCAGTACTTC	CASSLGQLVVDEQYF
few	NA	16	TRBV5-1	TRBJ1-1	TGCGCCAGCAGCTTGGAGTGGCCGGGTGGGAACACTGAAGCTTTCTTT	CASSLEWPGGNTEAFF
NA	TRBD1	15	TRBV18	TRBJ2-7	TGTGCCAGCTCACCTTCTGACAGGGAAACCTACGAGCAGTACTTC	CASSPSDRETYEQYF
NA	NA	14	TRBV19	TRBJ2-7	TGTGCCAGTAGTATCCCGGGGGATTTCTACGAGCAGTACTTC	CASSIPGDFYEQYF
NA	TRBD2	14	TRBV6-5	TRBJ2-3	TGTGCCAGCAGGTTGAGGAGCGGGGTCGATACGCAGTATTTT	CASRLRSGVDTQYF
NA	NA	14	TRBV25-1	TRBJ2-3	TGTGCCAGCAGTGCTGCAGGTAGCACAGATACGCAGTATTTT	CASSAAGSTDTQYF
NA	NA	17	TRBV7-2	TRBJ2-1	TGTGCCAGCAGCTTAAACCTTGGGACACTAACCTACAATGAGCAGTTCTTC	CASSLNLGTLTYNEQFF
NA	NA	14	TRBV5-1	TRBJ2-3	TGCGCCAGCAGCTTGGAGGGGGGCACAGATACGCAGTATTTT	CASSLEGGTDTQYF
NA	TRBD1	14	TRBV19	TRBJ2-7	TGTGCCAGTAGCACAACGACAGGGGTGGACGAGCAGTACTTC	CASSTTTGVDEQYF
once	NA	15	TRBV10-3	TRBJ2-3	TGTGCCATCAACTCCGCGGAGGCGGAGGTGTATACGCAGTATTTT	CAINSAEAEVYTQYF
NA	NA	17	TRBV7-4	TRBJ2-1	TGTGCCAGCAGCTACGCCCGGGACTCATTACTCTCGGATGAGCAGTTCTTC	CASSYARDSLLSDEQFF
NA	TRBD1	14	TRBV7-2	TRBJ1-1	TGTGCCAGCAGCCGCGACAGGGGGCGCGCTGAAGCTTTCTTT	CASSRDRGRAEAFF
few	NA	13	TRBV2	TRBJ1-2	TGTGCCAGCAGTGAAGAACTGTACTATGGCTACACCTTC	CASSEELYYGYTF
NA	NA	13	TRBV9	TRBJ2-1	TGTGCCAGCAGCGTAGGGAGGGGTGATGAGCAGTTCTTC	CASSVGRGDEQFF
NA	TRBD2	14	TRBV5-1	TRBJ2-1	TGCGCCAGCAATGCGGGAGACACCTACAATGAGCAGTTCTTC	CASNAGDTYNEQFF
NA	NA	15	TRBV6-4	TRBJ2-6	TGTGCCAGCAGTGACTCCCACTCTGGGGCCAACGTCCTGACTTTC	CASSDSHSGANVLTF
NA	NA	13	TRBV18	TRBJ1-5	TGTGCCAGCTCACCAGGGGGCTTACGACCCCAGCATTTT	CASSPGGLRPQHF
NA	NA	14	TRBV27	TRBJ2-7	TGTGCCAGCAGTCCTAGGGGGAGCTCCTACGAGCAGTACTTC	CASSPRGSSYEQYF
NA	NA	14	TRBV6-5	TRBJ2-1	TGTGCCAGCAGACCGACGGGACATATCGATGAGCAGTTCTTC	CASRPTGHIDEQFF
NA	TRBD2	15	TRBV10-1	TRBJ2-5	TGCGCCAGCAGGGCCGGGACTACCTCCAGGGAGACCCAGTACTTC	CASRAGTTSRETQYF
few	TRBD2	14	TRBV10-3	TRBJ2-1	TGTGCCATCAGCACCGGGACTAGCGCTAATGAGCAGTTCTTC	CAISTGTSANEQFF
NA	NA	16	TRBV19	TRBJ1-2	TGTGCCAGTAGTATCTCTGCCGGGGAGGTAGTCTATGGCTACACCTTC	CASSISAGEVVYGYTF